This T cell receptor (beta chain) was found in a study of T cells in Graves' hyperthyroidism and ophthalmopathy. Study-level information: Peripheral blood specimens were obtained at initial diagnosis, prior to any treatment.

As to this clonotype: Its antigen is still unknown.

Findings of the study overall: Blood samples included most of the expanded thyroid clonotypes exceeding 0.001.

Amplification of TCR beta CDR3 regions was performed using RNA transcripts as template. First-round RT-PCR targeting the TCR CDR3 was performed with the HTBI primer set. TCRdb used MiXCR to reprocess the multiplex PCR reads, holding one entry per CDR3 protein. The data show over 700,000 distinct CDR3 sequences, around 19% seen once. Germline CDR1 and CDR2: MNHEY and SMNVEV (reference sequence). The CDR3 has 14 amino acids. V was shortened by 7 bases and J by 0 bases, with 12 bases between the two germline ends. Hyperthyroidism was newly diagnosed in patients aged 18 to 65 (duration under 2 months). Sampled blood dates from first hyperthyroidism diagnosis, and it precedes any ophthalmopathy symptoms.

The chain recombines TRBV27 with TRBJ1-2; perhaps TRBD1 as D (5 bases). The TCR was taken from a woman aged 45-60 years with Graves' hyperthyroidism that later progressed to Graves' ophthalmopathy. Sequencing was performed on blood. The CDR3: CASKVGGTNYGYTF. The CDR3 DNA is TGTGCCAGCAAAGTGGGGGGTACTAACTATGGCTACACCTTC.